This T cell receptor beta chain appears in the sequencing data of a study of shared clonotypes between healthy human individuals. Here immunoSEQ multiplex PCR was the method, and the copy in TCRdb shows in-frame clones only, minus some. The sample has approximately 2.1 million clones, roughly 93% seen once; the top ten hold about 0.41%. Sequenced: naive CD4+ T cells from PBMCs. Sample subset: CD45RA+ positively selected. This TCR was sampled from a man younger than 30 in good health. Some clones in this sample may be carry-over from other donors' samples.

As DNA, the CDR3 is TGTGCCAGCAGTTTGGGACGCGGGCAGCCCCAGCATTTT. Its protein is CASSLGRGQPQHF. The V call is TRBV2, the J call TRBJ1-5; tentatively, D is TRBD1 (5 bases). CDR1 is SNHLY and CDR2 is FYNNEI in the germline V gene. The CDR3 loop spans 13 amino acids. Trimming left V 5 bases short and J 7 bases short, with 12 bases between.